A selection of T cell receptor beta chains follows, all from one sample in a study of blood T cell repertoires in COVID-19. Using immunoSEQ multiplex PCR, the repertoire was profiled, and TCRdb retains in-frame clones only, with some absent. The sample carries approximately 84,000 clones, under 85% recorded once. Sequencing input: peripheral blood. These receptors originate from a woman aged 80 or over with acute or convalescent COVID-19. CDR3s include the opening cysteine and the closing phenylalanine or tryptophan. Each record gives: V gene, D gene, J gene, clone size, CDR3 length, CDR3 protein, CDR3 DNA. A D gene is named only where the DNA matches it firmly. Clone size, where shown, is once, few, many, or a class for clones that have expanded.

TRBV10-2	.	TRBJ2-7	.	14	CASSERHRSYEQYF	TGCGCCAGCAGTGAGAGGCACAGATCCTACGAGCAGTACTTC
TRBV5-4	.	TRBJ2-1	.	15	CASSLTSSSYNEQFF	TGTGCCAGCAGCTTAACTAGTAGCTCCTACAATGAGCAGTTCTTC
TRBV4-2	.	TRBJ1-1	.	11	CASSQATEAFF	TGTGCCAGCAGCCAGGCAACTGAAGCTTTCTTT
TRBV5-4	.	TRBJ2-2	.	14	CASSLGQGTGELFF	TGTGCCAGCAGCTTGGGCCAGGGGACCGGGGAGCTGTTTTTT
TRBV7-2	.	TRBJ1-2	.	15	CASSSGGGLGYGYTF	TGTGCCAGCAGCAGCGGTGGAGGTCTTGGCTATGGCTACACCTTC
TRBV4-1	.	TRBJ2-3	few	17	CASSQASGRGDMYTQYF	TGCGCCAGCAGCCAAGCCTCGGGCAGGGGAGACATGTATACGCAGTATTTT
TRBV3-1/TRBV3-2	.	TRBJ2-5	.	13	CASRSQGGETQYF	TGTGCCAGCAGGTCACAGGGGGGGGAGACCCAGTACTTC
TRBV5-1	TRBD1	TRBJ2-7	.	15	CASSYLQGATYEQYF	TGCGCCAGCAGCTACTTACAGGGGGCAACCTACGAGCAGTACTTC
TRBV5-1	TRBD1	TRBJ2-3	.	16	CASSLMGTGITDTQYF	TGCGCCAGCAGCTTGATGGGGACAGGGATCACAGATACGCAGTATTTT
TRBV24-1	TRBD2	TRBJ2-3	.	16	CATSDRGLAGTDTQYF	TGTGCCACCAGTGACCGGGGACTAGCGGGAACAGATACGCAGTATTTT
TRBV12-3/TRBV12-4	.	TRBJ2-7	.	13	CASSLKRVDEQYF	TGTGCCAGCAGTTTGAAGAGGGTGGACGAGCAGTACTTC
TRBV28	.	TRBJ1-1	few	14	CASMNSRGYTEAFF	TGTGCCAGTATGAATTCACGAGGGTACACTGAAGCTTTCTTT
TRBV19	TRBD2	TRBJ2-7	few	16	CASSTRGTSGSHEQYF	TGTGCCAGTAGTACCCGCGGGACTAGCGGGAGCCACGAGCAGTACTTC
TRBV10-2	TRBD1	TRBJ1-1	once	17	CASSESGTGGADTEAFF	TGCGCCAGCAGTGAGTCCGGGACAGGGGGCGCGGACACTGAAGCTTTCTTT
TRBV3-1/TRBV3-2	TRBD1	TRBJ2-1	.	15	CASSPSGTGDNEQFF	TGTGCCAGCAGCCCATCGGGGACAGGGGACAATGAGCAGTTCTTC
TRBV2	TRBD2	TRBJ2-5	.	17	CASSVGLAGGGQETQYF	TGTGCCAGCAGTGTTGGACTAGCGGGAGGGGGCCAAGAGACCCAGTACTTC
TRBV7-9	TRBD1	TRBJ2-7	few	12	CASSGQGGEQYF	TGTGCCAGCAGCGGACAGGGGGGCGAGCAGTACTTC
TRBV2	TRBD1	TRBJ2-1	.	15	CASSEQGATYNEQFF	TGTGCCAGCAGTGAACAGGGGGCGACCTACAATGAGCAGTTCTTC
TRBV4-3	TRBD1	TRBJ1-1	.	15	CASSQGQGRRSEAFF	TGCGCCAGCAGCCAGGGACAGGGGCGCCGATCTGAAGCTTTCTTT
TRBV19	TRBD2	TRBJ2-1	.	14	CASSTPGGSGEQFF	TGTGCCAGTAGTACCCCGGGCGGGAGTGGGGAGCAGTTCTTC
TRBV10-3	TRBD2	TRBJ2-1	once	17	CAISESGGLAGANEQFF	TGTGCCATCAGTGAGTCGGGAGGACTAGCGGGAGCAAATGAGCAGTTCTTC
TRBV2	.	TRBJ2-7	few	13	CASIQALSYEQYF	TGTGCCAGCATACAGGCCCTCTCCTACGAGCAGTACTTC
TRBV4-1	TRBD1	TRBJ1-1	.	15	CASSRGQGSNTEAFF	TGCGCCAGCAGCCGCGGACAGGGTTCGAACACTGAAGCTTTCTTT
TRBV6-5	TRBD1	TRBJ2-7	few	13	CASTGTGLHEQYF	TGTGCCAGCACCGGGACAGGTCTCCACGAGCAGTACTTC
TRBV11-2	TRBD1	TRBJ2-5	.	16	CASSKGQGQVIETQYF	TGTGCCAGCAGCAAAGGACAGGGACAGGTTATCGAGACCCAGTACTTC
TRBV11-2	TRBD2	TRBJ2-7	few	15	CASSLVGGLDYEQYF	TGTGCCAGCAGCTTAGTCGGTGGACTAGACTACGAGCAGTACTTC
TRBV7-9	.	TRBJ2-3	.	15	CASSLARGSTDTQYF	TGTGCCAGCAGCTTAGCTCGCGGAAGCACAGATACGCAGTATTTT
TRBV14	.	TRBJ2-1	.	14	CASSRKLGGGEQFF	TGTGCCAGCAGCCGCAAGCTGGGGGGAGGTGAGCAGTTCTTC
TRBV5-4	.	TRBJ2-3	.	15	CASSPETGWTDTQYF	TGTGCCAGCAGCCCGGAAACGGGGTGGACAGATACGCAGTATTTT
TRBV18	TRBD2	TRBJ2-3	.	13	CASSPRLADTQYF	TGTGCCAGCTCACCACGACTAGCGGATACGCAGTATTTT
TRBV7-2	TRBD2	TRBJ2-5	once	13	CASSFGGGETQYF	TGTGCCAGCAGCTTCGGGGGGGGCGAGACCCAGTACTTC
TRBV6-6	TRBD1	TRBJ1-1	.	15	CASSYGGGAYTEAFF	TGTGCCAGCAGTTACGGAGGGGGCGCTTACACTGAAGCTTTCTTT
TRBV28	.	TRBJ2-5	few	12	CASSLYQETQYF	TGTGCCAGCAGTCTCTACCAAGAGACCCAGTACTTC
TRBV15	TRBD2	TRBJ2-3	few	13	CATLVAGEGTQYF	TGTGCCACATTGGTTGCGGGAGAGGGTACGCAGTATTTT
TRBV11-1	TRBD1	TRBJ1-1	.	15	CATAPKGGAGTEAFF	TGTGCTACGGCTCCAAAAGGGGGCGCGGGCACTGAAGCTTTCTTT
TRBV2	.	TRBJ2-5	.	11	CASRGGETQYF	TGTGCCAGCAGAGGGGGAGAGACCCAGTACTTC
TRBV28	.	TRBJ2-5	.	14	CASSFRGGGETQYF	TGTGCCAGCAGTTTCAGAGGGGGTGGAGAGACCCAGTACTTC
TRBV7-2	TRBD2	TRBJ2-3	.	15	CASSHWTSATDTQYF	TGTGCCAGCAGCCATTGGACTAGCGCTACAGATACGCAGTATTTT
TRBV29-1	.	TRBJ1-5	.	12	CSSDSVYQPQHF	TGCAGCTCCGACAGTGTCTATCAGCCCCAGCATTTT
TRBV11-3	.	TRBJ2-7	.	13	CASSLDFSYEQYF	TGTGCCAGCAGCCTAGACTTTTCCTACGAGCAGTACTTC
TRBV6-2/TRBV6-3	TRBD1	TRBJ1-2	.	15	CASRPGTGGDYGYTF	TGTGCCAGCAGACCTGGGACAGGGGGTGACTATGGCTACACCTTC
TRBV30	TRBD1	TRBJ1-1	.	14	CAWSVQGSNTEAFF	TGTGCCTGGAGTGTACAGGGGTCGAACACTGAAGCTTTCTTT
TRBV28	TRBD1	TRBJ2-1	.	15	CASSLRDRVYNEQFF	TGTGCCAGCAGTTTAAGGGACAGGGTTTACAATGAGCAGTTCTTC
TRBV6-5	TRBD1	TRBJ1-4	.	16	CASSYTRTGPNEKLFF	TGTGCCAGCAGTTACACCCGGACAGGACCGAATGAAAAACTGTTTTTT
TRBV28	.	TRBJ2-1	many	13	CASSPASYNEQFF	TGTGCCAGCAGCCCCGCGTCGTACAATGAGCAGTTCTTC
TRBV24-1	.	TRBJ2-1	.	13	CATSVPNRKEQFF	TGTGCCACCAGTGTCCCGAACAGGAAAGAGCAGTTCTTC
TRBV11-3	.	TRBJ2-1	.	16	CASSWSGPPSYNEQFF	TGTGCCAGCAGCTGGAGTGGTCCCCCCTCCTACAATGAGCAGTTCTTC
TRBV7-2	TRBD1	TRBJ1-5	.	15	CASSWTGISNQPQHF	TGTGCCAGCAGCTGGACAGGGATTAGCAATCAGCCCCAGCATTTT
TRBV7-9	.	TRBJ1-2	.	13	CASSSDRAGGYTF	TGTGCCAGCAGCTCGGACCGGGCGGGGGGCTACACCTTC
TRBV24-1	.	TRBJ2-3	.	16	CATSDPRRGTGDTQYF	TGTGCCACCAGTGATCCCCGGAGGGGTACAGGAGATACGCAGTATTTT
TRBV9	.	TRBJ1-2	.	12	CASSVEFQGYTF	TGTGCCAGCAGCGTAGAATTCCAGGGCTACACCTTC
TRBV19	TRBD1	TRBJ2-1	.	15	CASSTRQGDGVEQFF	TGTGCCAGTAGCACTAGACAGGGGGATGGCGTTGAGCAGTTCTTC
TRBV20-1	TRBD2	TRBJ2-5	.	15	CSASLAGVGAETQYF	TGCAGTGCTAGTCTAGCGGGAGTAGGGGCAGAGACCCAGTACTTC
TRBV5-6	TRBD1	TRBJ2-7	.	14	CASSLSLQGLEQYF	TGTGCCAGCAGCTTGTCCCTACAGGGGCTCGAGCAGTACTTC
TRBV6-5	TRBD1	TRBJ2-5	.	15	CASYWTGAGQETQYF	TGTGCCAGTTACTGGACAGGGGCTGGCCAAGAGACCCAGTACTTC